One TCR beta chain is described in this entry. Its antigen is not identified. The data belong to a study of blood T cells in healthy people across ages. CDR1 is SGHKS and CDR2 is YYEKEE in the germline V gene (reference sequence). This CDR3 spans 16 amino acids. V dropped 0 bases and J dropped 2 bases, with 11 bases sitting between them. Whole-study findings and limits: Diversity was estimated from one million T cells, and these estimates were considered underestimates.

Primed by a sample-barcoded 5' primer and a J-beta primer mix, a second PCR proceeded for 7 to 11 cycles. TCRdb re-analysed the 5' RACE reads in MiXCR, keeping a single row per CDR3 protein. The table lists roughly 900,000 distinct CDR3 sequences, 48% of them singletons, with over 10% in the top ten. The sequencing input was blood. The sequence derives from a man aged 30 to 45 in good health. The chain has TRBV5-5 and TRBJ2-2; D is tentatively TRBD1 or TRBD2 (6 bases each). CDR3 bases: TGTGCCAGCAGCTTGGGGCCGGGGGCAAACACCGGGGAGCTGTTTTTT. Encoded protein: CASSLGPGANTGELFF. Variable domain in full (rest from reference TRBV5-5 and TRBJ2-2): DAGVTQSPTHLIKTRGQQVTLRCSPISGHKSVSWYQQVLGQGPQFIFQYYEKEERGRGNFPDRFSARQFPNYSSELNVNALLLGDSALYLCASSLGPGANTGELFFGEGSRLTVL.